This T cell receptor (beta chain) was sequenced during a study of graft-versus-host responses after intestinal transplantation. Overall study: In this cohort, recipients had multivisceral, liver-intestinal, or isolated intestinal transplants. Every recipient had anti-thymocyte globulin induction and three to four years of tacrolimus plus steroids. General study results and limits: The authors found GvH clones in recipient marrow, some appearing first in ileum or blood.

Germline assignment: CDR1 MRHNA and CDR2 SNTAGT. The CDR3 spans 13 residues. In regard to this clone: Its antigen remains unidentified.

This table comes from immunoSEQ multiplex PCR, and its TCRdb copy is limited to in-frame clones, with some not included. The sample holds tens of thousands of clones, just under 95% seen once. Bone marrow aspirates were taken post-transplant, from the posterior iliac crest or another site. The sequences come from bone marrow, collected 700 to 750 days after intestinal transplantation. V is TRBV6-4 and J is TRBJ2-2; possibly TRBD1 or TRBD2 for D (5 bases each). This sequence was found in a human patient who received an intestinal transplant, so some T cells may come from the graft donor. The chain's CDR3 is CGPGQGNTGELFF. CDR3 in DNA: TGTGGCCCGGGGCAGGGGAACACCGGGGAGCTGTTTTTT.